A selection of T cell receptor beta chains follows, all from one sample in a study of cytomegalovirus exposure and HLA in healthy donors. Only in-frame clones appear in the TCRdb table, and some are missing; sequencing was by immunoSEQ multiplex PCR. The sample consists of 100,000 to 150,000 clones, roughly 79% of them appearing once. Sequenced material: PBMCs. Source of these receptors: a woman between 40 and 50 years old in good health and CMV-seronegative. The CDR3 runs from the conserved cysteine through the conserved F or W. The D gene is left open where the match is weak. Rows give clone size only sometimes, using once, few, many, or a class for an expanded clone.

size: -
V: TRBV5-4
length: 14
J: TRBJ2-5
D: -
DNA: TGTGCCAGCAGCCGAAAGCTAGCCAGAGAGACCCAGTACTTC
CDR3: CASSRKLARETQYF

size: -
V: TRBV6-5
length: 16
J: TRBJ2-1
D: TRBD2
DNA: TGTGCCAGCAGTTACTCAAAGCGGGGTAAGGGCAATGAGCAGTTCTTC
CDR3: CASSYSKRGKGNEQFF

size: few
V: TRBV19
length: 13
J: TRBJ1-1
D: TRBD1
DNA: TGTGCCAGTAGTATTACCACGGACAGGGAGGCTTTCTTT
CDR3: CASSITTDREAFF

size: -
V: TRBV4-2
length: 16
J: TRBJ2-2
D: TRBD1
DNA: TGTGCCAGCAGCCCCGGACAGGGAGGAAAAACCGGGGAGCTGTTTTTT
CDR3: CASSPGQGGKTGELFF

size: few
V: TRBV6-6
length: 14
J: TRBJ1-6
D: -
DNA: TGTGCCAGCAGCCCCAACGGGGGGCAGTCACCCCTCCACTTT
CDR3: CASSPNGGQSPLHF

size: once
V: TRBV15
length: 17
J: TRBJ1-5
D: -
DNA: TGTGCCACCAGCAGCGAGTGGGGGTACGCGGGAAATCAGCCCCAGCATTTT
CDR3: CATSSEWGYAGNQPQHF

size: once
V: TRBV11-2
length: 17
J: TRBJ2-7
D: TRBD1
DNA: TGTGCCAGCAGCTTAGTGTCGGGACAGGTAAACTCCTACGAGCAGTACTTC
CDR3: CASSLVSGQVNSYEQYF

size: -
V: TRBV2
length: 15
J: TRBJ2-2
D: -
DNA: TGTGCCAGCGCCTCCATAGCAGCGGGCTTCGGGGAGCTGTTTTTT
CDR3: CASASIAAGFGELFF

size: -
V: TRBV5-1
length: 19
J: TRBJ2-2
D: TRBD1
DNA: TGCGCCAGCCATACCGGGGACAGGGATTTTTGGGGGAACACCGGGGAGCTGTTTTTT
CDR3: CASHTGDRDFWGNTGELFF

size: few
V: TRBV27
length: 12
J: TRBJ2-3
D: -
DNA: TGTGCCAGCAGTTTCAAAGGGGGTACGCAGTATTTT
CDR3: CASSFKGGTQYF

size: -
V: TRBV9
length: 15
J: TRBJ1-5
D: -
DNA: TGTGCCAGCAGCGAGTCCCCCAGAAGCAATCAGCCCCAGCATTTT
CDR3: CASSESPRSNQPQHF

size: -
V: TRBV19
length: 15
J: TRBJ2-7
D: TRBD1
DNA: TGTGCCAGTAGTTTCCGACAGGGGCTCGGGCGGGAGCAGTACTTC
CDR3: CASSFRQGLGREQYF

size: -
V: TRBV5-1
length: 15
J: TRBJ2-2
D: -
DNA: TGCGCCAGCAAGCTTGGTGTTGTCGACACCGGGGAGCTGTTTTTT
CDR3: CASKLGVVDTGELFF

size: -
V: TRBV13
length: 14
J: TRBJ2-5
D: -
DNA: TGTGCCAGCAGCTCCCGACTCGTACAAGAGACCCAGTACTTC
CDR3: CASSSRLVQETQYF

size: -
V: TRBV6-5
length: 15
J: TRBJ1-1
D: -
DNA: TGTGCCAGCAGTTACTCAACAGGGCTTACCACTGAAGCTTTCTTT
CDR3: CASSYSTGLTTEAFF

size: -
V: TRBV9
length: 14
J: TRBJ1-6
D: -
DNA: TGTGCCAGCAATCAGGCAGGCCAGGGTTCACCCCTCCACTTT
CDR3: CASNQAGQGSPLHF

size: -
V: TRBV6-5
length: 16
J: TRBJ2-2
D: -
DNA: TGTGCCAGCAGTTTCAACTCTAGGACACTCACCGGGGAGCTGTTTTTT
CDR3: CASSFNSRTLTGELFF

size: -
V: TRBV9
length: 13
J: TRBJ1-5
D: -
DNA: TGTGCCAGCAGCGAGGGAGGCAATCAGCCCCAGCATTTT
CDR3: CASSEGGNQPQHF

size: -
V: TRBV2
length: 16
J: TRBJ2-1
D: TRBD1
DNA: TGTGCCAGCAGTAAAGCCGGGACAGGGATGAGGAATGAGCAGTTCTTC
CDR3: CASSKAGTGMRNEQFF

size: few
V: TRBV27
length: 14
J: TRBJ1-2
D: TRBD1
DNA: TGTGCCAGCAGTTTCCGGACAGGGCTCTATGGCTACACCTTC
CDR3: CASSFRTGLYGYTF

size: few
V: TRBV30
length: 11
J: TRBJ2-7
D: -
DNA: TGTGCCTGGACAGGGAAGGGCGAGCAGTACTTC
CDR3: CAWTGKGEQYF

size: -
V: TRBV6-6
length: 13
J: TRBJ1-1
D: -
DNA: TGTGCCAGCGGAGAAGTTCGGGACACTGAAGCTTTCTTT
CDR3: CASGEVRDTEAFF

size: -
V: TRBV10-3
length: 14
J: TRBJ1-2
D: -
DNA: TGTGCCATCAGTGAGAACAGGGTAGGCTATGGCTACACCTTC
CDR3: CAISENRVGYGYTF

size: once
V: TRBV5-6
length: 17
J: TRBJ1-5
D: -
DNA: TGTGCCAGCAGCTTGGCATCAGGGGCGCGAGGCAATCAGCCCCAGCATTTT
CDR3: CASSLASGARGNQPQHF

size: -
V: TRBV6-1
length: 15
J: TRBJ1-5
D: TRBD1
DNA: TGTGCCAGCAGTGTGGGGGACAGGGGAATGGGAACCCAGCATTTT
CDR3: CASSVGDRGMGTQHF

size: -
V: TRBV19
length: 15
J: TRBJ2-3
D: -
DNA: TGTGCCAGTAGTATAGGAGGGAAAAGCACAGATACGCAGTATTTT
CDR3: CASSIGGKSTDTQYF

size: -
V: TRBV7-9
length: 12
J: TRBJ1-4
D: -
DNA: TGTTCCAGCAGCTTAATCAGGGGAAAACTGTTTTTT
CDR3: CSSSLIRGKLFF

size: -
V: TRBV7-8
length: 14
J: TRBJ2-5
D: TRBD2
DNA: TGTGCCAGCAGCGAGACTAGCAGCCAAGAGACCCAGTACTTC
CDR3: CASSETSSQETQYF

size: -
V: TRBV7-9
length: 15
J: TRBJ1-6
D: -
DNA: TGTGCCAGCAGCTTACAGGGGCCCTCTCTTTCACCCCTCCACTTT
CDR3: CASSLQGPSLSPLHF

size: -
V: TRBV7-9
length: 16
J: TRBJ1-3
D: TRBD1
DNA: TGTGCCAGCAGTCCAGACAGGGCCCTGCTTGGAAACACCATATATTTT
CDR3: CASSPDRALLGNTIYF

size: -
V: TRBV10-3
length: 14
J: TRBJ2-5
D: TRBD1
DNA: TGTGCCATCAGTGTGGGACAGGGCCAAGAGACCCAGTACTTC
CDR3: CAISVGQGQETQYF

size: -
V: TRBV2
length: 16
J: TRBJ1-5
D: TRBD1
DNA: TGTGCCAGCACCCCTATGACAGGGTTCTCCAATCAGCCCCAGCATTTT
CDR3: CASTPMTGFSNQPQHF

size: -
V: TRBV29-1
length: 12
J: TRBJ1-4
D: -
DNA: TGCAGCGTTCTGAAGGGAGAAGAAAAACTGTTTTTT
CDR3: CSVLKGEEKLFF

size: -
V: TRBV7-6
length: 12
J: TRBJ2-1
D: -
DNA: TGTGCCAGCAGCTTAAGCGTAAATGAGCAGTTCTTC
CDR3: CASSLSVNEQFF

size: -
V: TRBV2
length: 14
J: TRBJ2-1
D: -
DNA: TGTGCCAGCGGTCGTGAGGGCGACTACAATGAGCAGTTCTTC
CDR3: CASGREGDYNEQFF